The 29 T cell receptor beta chains below all came from one sample that was sequenced in a study of radiotherapy plus CTLA-4 blockade in lung cancer (dated by TCRdb to the late 2010s). Library creation used the immunoSEQ multiplex PCR assay. TCRdb provides this immuneACCESS table in a form limited to in-frame rearrangements. Some clones are lacking; in checked studies, under half of them reflect an unresolved V gene, and why the rest are absent is not known. In this sample the table shows about 76,000 clones, 60% to 85% of which occur a single time. The top ten clonotypes cover over 20% of the sample. Sequenced here: peripheral blood, sampled from a patient treated with radiotherapy plus ipilimumab. The receptors were sampled from a human donor with non-small cell lung cancer whose response to radiotherapy plus ipilimumab could not be evaluated. Some clones in this sample may be carry-over from other donors' samples.

This chain links TRBV5-1 with TRBJ2-7; TRBD1 aligns across 9 bases. This CDR3 is 16 amino acids long. The junction had 11 bases not matched to a gene; V was cut back by 4 bases and J by 3 bases. Germline V CDR1 and CDR2: SGHRS, YFSETQ. The CDR3 coding sequence is TGCGCCAGCAGCCCTATAACGGGACAGGGAGACTACGAGCAGTACTTC. Its protein is CASSPITGQGDYEQYF.

As for this clone: One end of the junction does not line up with germline, which may come from a read error. The chain combines TRBV7-2 with TRBJ2-7, with unresolved D. Germline CDR1 and CDR2: SGHTA and FQGNSA. The CDR3 sequence is 13 residues long. CDR3 sequence (DNA): TGTGCCAGCAGCTTAGACATGCGGATCGAGGAGTACTTC. This translates into CASSLDMRIEEYF.

This chain links TRBV7-8 with TRBJ2-3; D might be TRBD2 (6 bases). V shed 1 base and J shed 3 bases, with 11 bases lying between them. The CDR3 consists of 15 residues. Germline assignment: CDR1 SGHVS and CDR2 FQNEAQ. CDR3 in amino acids: CASSLGGTSTDTQYF. CDR3 DNA: TGTGCCAGCAGCTTAGGGGGGACTTCAACAGATACGCAGTATTTT.

This clone is a singleton in its sample. V is TRBV7-9 and J is TRBJ2-4; 7 bases match TRBD2. Per germline, CDR1 SEHNR and CDR2 FQNEAQ (reference sequence). V shed 5 bases and J 5 bases; nucleotides not matched to a gene: 15. The CDR3 loop spans 17 amino acids. In DNA form, the CDR3 reads TGTGCCAGCAGCCCAGGGAGGGGCCCAGACCGTGAAAACATTCAGTACTTC. This encodes CASSPGRGPDRENIQYF. The full variable domain, in which reference TRBV7-9 and TRBJ2-4 provide the parts outside the CDR3, is DTGVSQNPRHKITKRGQNVTFRCDPISEHNRLYWYRQTLGQGPEFLTYFQNEAQLEKSRLLSDRFSAERPKGSFSTLEIQRTEQGDSAMYLCASSPGRGPDRENIQYFGAGTRLSVL.

This chain joins TRBV7-2 and TRBJ2-5; TRBD2 aligns across 11 bases. With 5 bases clipped from V and 3 bases from J, the junction kept 5 bases outside the gene matches. The CDR3 consists of 15 residues. Looked up from germline, CDR1 is SGHTA and CDR2 is FQGNSA. This CDR3 reads CASSPELAGEETQYF. The CDR3 DNA follows: TGTGCCAGCAGCCCTGAACTAGCGGGGGAAGAGACCCAGTACTTC.

V and J are TRBV21-1 and TRBJ2-2; the D call TRBD2 from the table was never checked on the DNA. TRBV21-1 is reported as a pseudogene. This CDR3 has 19 residues. The chain's CDR3 is CASSNGTSGNVPYTGELFF. CDR3 nucleotide sequence: TGTGCCAGCAGCAACGGGACTAGCGGGAACGTCCCCTACACCGGGGAGCTGTTTTTT.

This clone appeared a single time. The V call is TRBV9, the J call TRBJ2-3; 8 bases line up with TRBD2. Unmatched junction bases numbered 5, after V lost 2 bases and J lost 0 bases. CDR3 size: 16 residues. The V gene's germline CDR1 is SGDLS and CDR2 YYNGEE. The CDR3 DNA reads as TGTGCCAGCAGCGTCCTAGCGGGCTCTAGCACAGATACGCAGTATTTT. Translated, it gives CASSVLAGSSTDTQYF.

For the CDR3, the DNA is TGCGCCAGCAGCTTAGGAGGGAACTATGGCTACACCTTC. It yields the protein CASSLGGNYGYTF. The rearrangement links TRBV5-1 to TRBJ1-2, with D hard to call. Trimming stripped 2 bases from V and 2 bases from J, with 7 bases between. In germline, CDR1 is SGHRS, CDR2 YFSETQ. CDR3 size: 13 residues.

This clone is a singleton in its sample. J is TRBJ2-1 and V is TRBV6-1; TRBD1 might be the D (6 bases). The germline V and J ends were trimmed by 7 bases and 9 bases, with 16 bases remaining between them. Germline V gene data show CDR1 as MNHNS and CDR2 as SASEGT. The CDR3 has 13 residues. CDR3 sequence reads: CASTSVGQSEQFF. In DNA form, the CDR3 reads TGTGCCAGCACTTCGGTCGGACAGTCTGAGCAGTTCTTC.

The genes are TRBV6-5 and TRBJ1-4; D unresolved. There are 14 residues in the CDR3. The germline V and J ends were trimmed by 7 bases and 6 bases, with 15 bases remaining between them. The germline CDR1 and CDR2 sequences are MNHEY and SVGAGI. CDR3 protein: CASKEGMGYEKLFF. The CDR3 bases are TGTGCCAGCAAGGAGGGAATGGGATATGAAAAACTGTTTTTT.

The V call is TRBV29-1, the J call TRBJ1-1, with a tentative D call TRBD1 (6 bases). Trimming removed 3 bases at V and 0 bases at J, with 11 bases between. From germline, CDR1 is SQVTM and CDR2 ANQGSEA. CDR3 size: 14 residues. CDR3 sequence (DNA): TGCAGCGTTGAGGACAGCTTCATGAACACTGAAGCTTTCTTT. It is translated as CSVEDSFMNTEAFF.

This clone was counted only a few times. The J gene is TRBJ1-6, the V gene TRBV21-1; the table's D call, TRBD1, was not checked against the DNA. TRBV21-1 is assigned pseudogene status. The CDR3 is made up of 17 amino acids. In DNA, the CDR3 is TGTGCCAGCAGCACCGAGAGGGACAGGGCGAATAATTCACCCCTCCACTTT. Its translation is CASSTERDRANNSPLHF.

The chain uses TRBV5-8 and TRBJ2-5; tentative D call: TRBD2 (6 bases). CDR1 is SGHTS and CDR2 is YDEGEE in the germline V gene. V lost 1 base to trimming and J lost 5 bases, with 12 bases between them. The CDR3 runs 14 residues. The CDR3 coding sequence is TGTGCCAGCAGCTTGAGGGGACTGTGGGAGACCCAGTACTTC. Amino acid sequence: CASSLRGLWETQYF.

This chain connects TRBV5-8 to TRBJ1-4; 7 bases are a match to TRBD1. Germline CDR1 reads SGHTS; CDR2 reads YDEGEE. This CDR3 spans 14 amino acids. The trim removed 2 bases at V and 3 bases at J, leaving 1 base unmatched. The CDR3 region is CASSLDRANEKLFF. The CDR3 nucleotides read TGTGCCAGCAGCTTAGACAGGGCTAATGAAAAACTGTTTTTT.

The chain is built from TRBV5-4 and TRBJ2-4; TRBD2 matches 9 bases. The length of the CDR3 is 14 residues. V dropped 0 bases and J dropped 5; count of bases not matched to a gene: 0. Germline values: CDR1 SGHNT, CDR2 YYREEE (reference sequence). CDR3 protein: CASSLGGGENIQYF. CDR3 sequence (DNA): TGTGCCAGCAGCTTGGGCGGGGGGGAAAACATTCAGTACTTC. The full variable domain, its missing parts supplied by reference TRBV5-4 and TRBJ2-4, is ETGVTQSPTHLIKTRGQQVTLRCSSQSGHNTVSWYQQALGQGPQFIFQYYREEENGRGNFPPRFSGLQFPNYSSELNVNALELDDSALYLCASSLGGGENIQYFGAGTRLSVL.

This clone was detected only a few times. V is TRBV7-6 and J is TRBJ2-5; D possibly corresponds to TRBD2 (6 bases). This CDR3 spans 13 amino acids. V was shortened by 3 bases and J by 4 bases, with 9 bases between the two germline ends. The V gene's germline CDR1 is SGHVS and CDR2 FNYEAQ. The CDR3 reads CASSFAGGETQYF. CDR3 bases: TGTGCCAGCAGCTTCGCCGGGGGAGAGACCCAGTACTTC.

The J gene is TRBJ1-1, the V gene TRBV5-5, with TRBD1 identical over 8 bases. V was clipped by 2 bases and J by 4 bases; unmatched bases: 4. The germline CDR1 and CDR2 sequences are SGHKS and YYEKEE (reference sequence). There are 14 residues in the CDR3. In DNA form, the CDR3 reads TGTGCCAGCAGCTTTACCACAGGGGGCACTGAAGCTTTCTTT. This encodes CASSFTTGGTEAFF.

J is TRBJ2-7 and V is TRBV27; 10 positions agree with TRBD1. Trimming took 6 bases from V and 9 from J; bases not matched to a gene: 8. Germline lookup yields CDR1 MNHEY and CDR2 SMNVEV (reference sequence). This CDR3 is 13 amino acids long. The CDR3 sequence is CASRRTGGRWQYF. The CDR3 region has the DNA TGTGCCAGCAGAAGGACAGGGGGACGATGGCAGTACTTC.

The V call is TRBV7-9, the J call TRBJ1-2; 11 bases are a match to TRBD1. CDR3 length: 15 amino acids. The ends lost 7 bases at V and 4 bases at J; junction bases unmatched: 8. CDR1 and CDR2 from the germline V gene are SEHNR and FQNEAQ (reference sequence). CDR3 protein: CASTEWGQGGYGYTF. Written as DNA, the CDR3 is TGTGCCAGCACCGAGTGGGGACAGGGGGGCTATGGCTACACCTTC.

A few counts support this clone. V is TRBV4-2 and J is TRBJ2-4, with D tentatively TRBD1 (5 bases). This CDR3 region has 16 residues. Trimming took off 4 bases at V and 1 base at J, with 14 bases between the two ends. CDR1 is LGHNA, CDR2 YNFKEQ, per germline. The CDR3 sequence: CASSPDAGFAKNIQYF. For the CDR3, the DNA is TGTGCCAGCAGCCCCGACGCAGGGTTCGCCAAAAACATTCAGTACTTC.

The gene calls are TRBV6-1 and TRBJ1-2; D is ambiguous. There are 14 residues in the CDR3. Germline V gives CDR1 MNHNS, CDR2 SASEGT. Trimming pared 4 bases from V and 4 bases from J, leaving 13 bases between. This CDR3 is CASSVPWAVYGYTF. DNA for the CDR3: TGTGCCAGCAGTGTACCTTGGGCCGTCTATGGCTACACCTTC.

The J gene is TRBJ2-3, the V gene TRBV12-5, with 7 bases aligning to TRBD1. The CDR3 is made up of 17 amino acids. V lost 3 bases to trimming and J lost 2 bases; unmatched junction nucleotides: 11. In germline, CDR1 is LGHNT, CDR2 FRNRAP. CDR3 DNA: TGTGCTAGTGGTTTTCACCCCCTGGGACAGACCACAGATACGCAGTATTTT. Translated: CASGFHPLGQTTDTQYF.

The J gene is TRBJ2-5, the V gene TRBV7-9, with a possible D match to TRBD2 (5 bases). Trimming stripped 5 bases from V and 7 bases from J, with 11 bases between. The CDR3 consists of 12 residues. Germline-derived CDR1 and CDR2 are SEHNR and FQNEAQ (reference sequence). The CDR3 sequence: CASSHPAGTQYF. DNA of the CDR3: TGTGCCAGCAGCCACCCCGCGGGGACCCAGTACTTC.

The chain's CDR3 is CASSYRQINTGELFF. The CDR3 coding sequence is TGTGCCAGCAGCTACCGACAGATCAACACCGGGGAGCTGTTTTTT. This chain connects TRBV5-6 to TRBJ2-2; maybe TRBD1 (5 bases). The CDR3 is 15 residues long. Trimming removed 3 bases from V and 2 bases from J, with 11 bases in between. From germline, CDR1 is SGHDT and CDR2 YYEEEE.

CDR3 sequence reads: CASSLARGLFTDTQYF. The DNA of the CDR3 is TGCGCCAGCAGCTTGGCCCGGGGACTATTCACAGATACGCAGTATTTT. The rearrangement links TRBV5-1 to TRBJ2-3; 7 bases fit TRBD2. The ends lost 0 bases at V and 2 bases at J; junction bases unmatched: 6. Germline V lookup: CDR1 SGHRS, CDR2 YFSETQ. The CDR3 contains 16 residues.

The chain is built from TRBV5-1 and TRBJ2-5, with 11 positions matching TRBD1. CDR3 length equals 14 residues. Germline trimming cut 7 bases from V and 4 bases from J; bases unmatched to any gene: 6. Germline V gives CDR1 SGHRS, CDR2 YFSETQ. The CDR3 bases are TGCGCCAGCTCCGACGGGACAGGGGGAGAGACCCAGTACTTC. Its protein product is CASSDGTGGETQYF.

This rearrangement joins TRBV29-1 to TRBJ1-2; 9 bases align to TRBD1. Germline V gene lookup returns CDR1 SQVTM and CDR2 ANQGSEA. The J segment lost 8 bases and the V segment lost 6 bases, leaving 10 bases of the junction unmatched. The CDR3 is 13 amino acids. In DNA form, the CDR3 reads TGCAGCGTAGTGGGACAGGGAGCCTGGGGCTACACCTTC. Translating it yields CSVVGQGAWGYTF. The whole variable domain, filled in from reference TRBV29-1 and TRBJ1-2, reads SAVISQKPSRDICQRGTSLTIQCQVDSQVTMMFWYRQQPGQSLTLIATANQGSEATYESGFVIDKFPISRPNLTFSTLTVSNMSPEDSSIYLCSVVGQGAWGYTFGSGTRLTVV.

On this clone: The same CDR3 is also encoded by other DNA sequences in this sample. This chain connects TRBV7-2 to TRBJ1-2; D possibly corresponds to TRBD1 (5 bases). The ends were cut back, 5 bases at V and 1 base at J, with 8 bases in the middle. The CDR3 extends over 13 amino acids. Germline CDR1 is SGHTA and CDR2 is FQGNSA. The CDR3 bases are TGTGCCAGCAGCCCTGACAGTAACTATGGCTACACCTTC. Encoded protein: CASSPDSNYGYTF. The full variable domain, its missing parts supplied by reference TRBV7-2 and TRBJ1-2, is GAGVSQSPSNKVTEKGKDVELRCDPISGHTALYWYRQSLGQGLEFLIYFQGNSAPDKSGLPSDRFSAERTGGSVSTLTIQRTQQEDSAVYLCASSPDSNYGYTFGSGTRLTVV.

The chain is built from TRBV28 and TRBJ1-6, with TRBD1 identical over 11 bases. V lost 1 base, J lost 7 bases, and 6 bases stayed unmatched. The CDR3 spans 17 residues. The germline V gene has CDR1 MDHEN and CDR2 SYDVKM. CDR3 amino acids: CASSLLGQGARNSPLHF. In nucleotides, the CDR3 is TGTGCCAGCAGTTTATTAGGACAGGGGGCCAGGAATTCACCCCTCCACTTT.